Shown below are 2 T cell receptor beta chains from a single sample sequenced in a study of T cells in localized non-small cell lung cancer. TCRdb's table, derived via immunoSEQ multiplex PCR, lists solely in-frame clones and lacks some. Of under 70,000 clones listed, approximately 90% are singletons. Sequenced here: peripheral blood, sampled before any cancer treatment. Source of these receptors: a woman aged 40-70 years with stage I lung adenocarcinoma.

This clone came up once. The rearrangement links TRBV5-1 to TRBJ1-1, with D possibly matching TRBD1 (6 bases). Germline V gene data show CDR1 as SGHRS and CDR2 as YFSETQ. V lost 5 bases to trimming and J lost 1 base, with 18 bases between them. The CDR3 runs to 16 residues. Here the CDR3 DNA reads TGCGCCAGCAGTCCCAGGGGCGGAGGCGGGAACACTGAAGCTTTCTTT. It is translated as CASSPRGGGGNTEAFF. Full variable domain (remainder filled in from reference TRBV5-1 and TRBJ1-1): KAGVTQTPRYLIKTRGQQVTLSCSPISGHRSVSWYQQTPGQGLQFLFEYFSETQRNKGNFPGRFSGRQFSNSRSEMNVSTLELGDSALYLCASSPRGGGGNTEAFFGQGTRLTVV.

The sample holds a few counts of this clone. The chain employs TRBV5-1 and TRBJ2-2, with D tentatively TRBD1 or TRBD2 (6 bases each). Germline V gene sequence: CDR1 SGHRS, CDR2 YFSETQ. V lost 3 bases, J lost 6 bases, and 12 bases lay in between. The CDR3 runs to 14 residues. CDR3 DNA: TGCGCCAGCAGCTACAGCCGGGGGCCCGGGGAGCTGTTTTTT. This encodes CASSYSRGPGELFF. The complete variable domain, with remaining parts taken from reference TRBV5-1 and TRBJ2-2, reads KAGVTQTPRYLIKTRGQQVTLSCSPISGHRSVSWYQQTPGQGLQFLFEYFSETQRNKGNFPGRFSGRQFSNSRSEMNVSTLELGDSALYLCASSYSRGPGELFFGEGSRLTVL.